These 9 T cell receptor beta chains came from one sample sequenced in a study of T-cell memory formation after mild COVID-19. TCRdb itself ran the 5' RACE reads through MiXCR, one entry per CDR3 protein. The table lists 360,000 or so distinct CDR3 sequences, around 28% of them singletons. Sequenced sample: PBMCs or a T cell subset sorted from them (not recorded which). These receptors came from an adult woman who had mild COVID-19 (a few samples of this study predate the infection). Cell type and time point are not known.

This chain uses TRBV5-1 with TRBJ2-1; 8 bases agree with TRBD2. Trimming took 3 bases from V and 8 from J; bases not matched to a gene: 7. Germline V gene sequence: CDR1 SGHRS, CDR2 YFSETQ. This CDR3 region has 14 residues. The CDR3, as DNA: TGCGCCAGCAGCTCTGGACTAGCTTACTATGAGCAGTTCTTC. Its translation is CASSSGLAYYEQFF.

The chain's CDR3 is CASASSQGTQETQYF. In DNA, the CDR3 is TGTGCCAGCGCTAGCAGCCAAGGGACCCAAGAGACCCAGTACTTC. The rearrangement uses TRBV3-1 and TRBJ2-5; D is tentatively TRBD1 or TRBD2 (5 bases each). Germline loops: CDR1 LGHDT, CDR2 YNNKEL (reference sequence). CDR3 size: 15 residues. V was shortened by 8 bases and J by 1 base, with 17 bases between the two germline ends.

This clonotype was found many times. CDR3 region: CSVGGQGNRDYYEQYF. In DNA, the CDR3 is TGCAGCGTTGGAGGACAGGGCAACCGGGACTACTACGAGCAGTACTTC. The chain recombines TRBV29-1 with TRBJ2-7; D is possibly TRBD1 (8 bases). This CDR3 region has 16 residues. CDR1 SQVTM and CDR2 ANQGSEA come from the germline V gene. V was clipped by 4 bases and J by 3 bases, with 22 bases between them.

The chain couples TRBV5-1 to TRBJ2-1, with 11 bases aligning to TRBD2. The germline V gene encodes CDR1 SGHRS and CDR2 YFSETQ. This CDR3 contains 16 residues. V trimming: 0 bases; J trimming: 5 bases; junction bases outside the gene matches: 4. The chain's CDR3 is CASSLASGGLDNEQFF. The CDR3 DNA sequence: TGCGCCAGCAGCTTGGCTAGCGGGGGGCTGGACAATGAGCAGTTCTTC.

This clonotype has ten or more counts. The rearrangement joins TRBV7-6 to TRBJ2-5; 8 nucleotides line up with TRBD2. CDR1 and CDR2 from the germline V gene are SGHVS and FNYEAQ. Unmatched junction bases numbered 8, after V lost 3 bases and J lost 5 bases. This CDR3 region has 15 residues. For the CDR3, the DNA is TGTGCCAGCAGCTTGTCGGGGGGGCCGGGGGAGACCCAGTACTTC. Translation gives CASSLSGGPGETQYF.

This clonotype appeared a few times. The gene calls are TRBV7-2 and TRBJ2-5; 7 bases line up with TRBD1. Trimming removed 8 bases from V and 2 bases from J; junction bases left unmatched: 8. CDR3 length: 14 amino acids. CDR1 is SGHTA and CDR2 is FQGNSA in the germline V gene. The CDR3 region is CASGRPGGQETQYF. The CDR3 DNA reads TGTGCCAGCGGCCGTCCAGGGGGACAAGAGACCCAGTACTTC.

The chain carries TRBV12-3 or TRBV12-4 and TRBJ1-2; D is uncertain. The CDR3 has 10 amino acids. The germline V and J ends were trimmed by 3 bases and 7 bases, with 3 bases remaining between them. The CDR3 DNA sequence: TGTGCCAGCAGTTTCGTTGGCTACACCTTC. Translation: CASSFVGYTF.

This clonotype was observed a handful of times. The V and J genes are TRBV7-2 and TRBJ2-3, with unresolved D. The germline V gene encodes CDR1 SGHTA and CDR2 FQGNSA. Deletions cut 1 base from V and 6 bases from J, with 5 bases between. The CDR3 sequence is 12 residues long. As DNA, the CDR3 is TGTGCCAGCAGCTTAGGGGTGGATACGCAGTATTTT. Its protein product is CASSLGVDTQYF. The complete variable domain, with remaining parts taken from reference TRBV7-2 and TRBJ2-3, reads GAGVSQSPSNKVTEKGKDVELRCDPISGHTALYWYRQSLGQGLEFLIYFQGNSAPDKSGLPSDRFSAERTGGSVSTLTIQRTQQEDSAVYLCASSLGVDTQYFGPGTRLTVL.

In its sample, this clonotype was seen a few times. V gene TRBV12-3 or TRBV12-4 combines with J gene TRBJ2-3, with 9 bases identical to TRBD2. V lost 5 bases and J lost 2; bases outside the gene matches: 8. This CDR3 is 16 amino acids long. CDR3 region: CASSRTSGGFTDTQYF. The CDR3, as DNA: TGTGCCAGCAGTCGCACAAGCGGGGGGTTCACAGATACGCAGTATTTT.